The 6 T cell receptor beta chains below all came from one sample that was sequenced in a study of siplizumab effects on memory and regulatory T cells. Only in-frame clones appear in the TCRdb table, and some are missing; sequencing was by immunoSEQ multiplex PCR. The data show 57,000 or so clones, 85% to 95% seen once. Sequenced material: CD8+ T cells sorted from blood. The receptors were sampled from a human donor in good health.

V is TRBV6-6 and J is TRBJ2-5, with a tentative D call TRBD2 (6 bases). The CDR3 spans 15 residues. CDR1 is MNHNY, CDR2 SVGAGI, per germline (reference sequence). Trimming took off 0 bases at V and 2 bases at J, with 10 bases between the two ends. CDR3 sequence: CASSYSGSGQETQYF. CDR3 coding DNA: TGTGCCAGCAGTTACTCGGGTAGCGGACAAGAGACCCAGTACTTC.

The count of this clone is one. J is TRBJ1-1 and V is TRBV15; D gene uncertain. Germline V gene data show CDR1 as LNHNV and CDR2 as YYDKDF (reference sequence). Trimming removed 6 bases at V and 1 base at J, with 15 bases between. The CDR3 runs to 15 residues. Written as DNA, the CDR3 is TGTGCCACCAGGGGAGAGACGGGAGGGAACACTGAAGCTTTCTTT. Translated: CATRGETGGNTEAFF.

This chain joins TRBV29-1 and TRBJ1-2, with unresolved D. The CDR3 is 11 residues long. Per germline, CDR1 SQVTM and CDR2 ANQGSEA. Trimming took off 1 base at V and 8 bases at J, with 8 bases between the two ends. CDR3: CSVEVVGGYTF. The DNA for the CDR3 is TGCAGCGTTGAAGTCGTGGGGGGCTACACCTTC.

This clone was observed a single time. This chain links TRBV9 with TRBJ1-3, with a weak D call TRBD1 (5 bases). Germline CDR1 and CDR2: SGDLS and YYNGEE. The CDR3 length is 15 residues. Trimming took off 2 bases at V and 0 bases at J, with 9 bases between the two ends. CDR3 in DNA: TGTGCCAGCAGCGTTGGGACCAACTCTGGAAACACCATATATTTT. It is translated as CASSVGTNSGNTIYF.

The V gene is TRBV2, the J gene TRBJ1-5; D not resolved. Germline V gene lookup returns CDR1 SNHLY and CDR2 FYNNEI. V shed 2 bases and J shed 1 base, with 12 bases lying between them. The CDR3 runs to 16 residues. The CDR3 region is CASSESGGVSNQPQHF. CDR3 nucleotides: TGTGCCAGCAGTGAATCGGGCGGGGTAAGCAATCAGCCCCAGCATTTT. Using reference TRBV2 and TRBJ1-5 for the parts outside the CDR3, the full variable domain is EPEVTQTPSHQVTQMGQEVILRCVPISNHLYFYWYRQILGQKVEFLVSFYNNEISEKSEIFDDQFSVERPDGSNFTLKIRSTKLEDSAMYFCASSESGGVSNQPQHFGDGTRLSIL.

This chain joins TRBV27 and TRBJ2-1; unclear D gene. The CDR3 runs 11 residues. The V and J ends lost 2 bases and 9 bases respectively, with 5 bases between them. CDR1 is MNHEY, CDR2 SMNVEV, per germline (reference sequence). DNA of the CDR3: TGTGCCAGCAGTTTAACTGGTGAGCAGTTCTTC. Translated: CASSLTGEQFF.